These 14 T cell receptor beta chains originate from one sample sequenced in a study of T cells in Graves' hyperthyroidism and ophthalmopathy. RNA transcripts provided the source from which TCR beta CDR3 regions were amplified. An initial round of RT-PCR targeting the TCR CDR3 relied on the HTBI primer set. TCRdb fed the multiplex PCR reads into MiXCR, producing one record per CDR3 protein. The table has under 350,000 distinct CDR3 sequences, about 17% seen once; the top ten hold about 50%. Source material: blood. Receptor source: a woman aged 60-75 years with Graves' ophthalmopathy.

This chain connects TRBV7-2 to TRBJ1-1; D unclear. This CDR3 contains 14 residues. Deletions cut 3 bases from V and 2 bases from J, with 10 bases between. Germline CDR1 reads SGHTA; CDR2 reads FQGNSA. CDR3 coding DNA: TGTGCCAGCAGCTTTCGGGTCGCCAACACTGAAGCTTTCTTT. Its translation: CASSFRVANTEAFF.

This clonotype was seen ten or more times. This chain connects TRBV20-1 to TRBJ2-3; 12 bases align to TRBD1. V gave up 6 bases and J gave up 2 bases; unmatched junction bases: 12. Germline V CDR1 and CDR2: DFQATT, SNEGSKA (reference sequence). The CDR3 is made up of 17 amino acids. CDR3 sequence: CSATGQGAPLSTDTQYF. CDR3 coding DNA: TGCAGTGCGACGGGACAGGGGGCTCCATTGTCCACAGATACGCAGTATTTT.

Many counts were recorded for this clonotype. The J gene is TRBJ2-5, the V gene TRBV5-6; the D is unclear. Germline values: CDR1 SGHDT, CDR2 YYEEEE. Between the trimmed V and J ends, which lost 0 bases and 4 bases, there was a span of 7 bases. This CDR3 has 13 residues. CDR3 nucleotides: TGTGCCAGCAGCTTGGGGGATTTAGAGACCCAGTACTTC. Residues: CASSLGDLETQYF.

This chain connects TRBV14 to TRBJ2-3, with a tentative D call TRBD2 (6 bases). Germline V gene data show CDR1 as SGHDN and CDR2 as FVKESK. Deletions cut 0 bases from V and 0 bases from J, with 10 bases between. There are 16 residues in the CDR3. CDR3 coding DNA: TGTGCCAGCAGCCAAGATCCCCGGGGGAGCACAGATACGCAGTATTTT. Translation gives CASSQDPRGSTDTQYF. The whole variable domain, filled in from reference TRBV14 and TRBJ2-3, reads EAGVTQFPSHSVIEKGQTVTLRCDPISGHDNLYWYRRVMGKEIKFLLHFVKESKQDESGMPNNRFLAERTGGTYSTLKVQPAELEDSGVYFCASSQDPRGSTDTQYFGPGTRLTVL.

This clonotype was detected ten times or more. This chain connects TRBV11-2 to TRBJ1-1; no clear D. CDR3 length equals 19 residues. The V and J ends lost 0 bases and 2 bases respectively, with 22 bases between them. Germline CDR1 reads SGHAT; CDR2 reads FQNNGV. The CDR3 DNA is TGTGCCAGCAGCTTAGATAATGGCCTGCCACGAGGACTAAACACTGAAGCTTTCTTT. Translating gives CASSLDNGLPRGLNTEAFF.

This clonotype was counted many times. This chain links TRBV28 with TRBJ1-5; D unresolved. CDR3 length equals 14 residues. The V end lost 8 bases, the J end lost 2 bases, and 13 bases lay between the germline ends. Per the germline V gene, CDR1 is MDHEN and CDR2 is SYDVKM. The CDR3 reads CASSEGRGNQPQHF. CDR3 nucleotide sequence: TGTGCCAGCTCGGAAGGGAGAGGCAATCAGCCCCAGCATTTT.

This rearrangement joins TRBV18 to TRBJ2-7, with 9 bases matching TRBD1. This CDR3 is built from 15 residues. The V gene end was trimmed by 2 bases and the J gene end by 2 bases; junction bases not matched to a gene: 4. CDR1 KGHSH and CDR2 LQKENI come from the germline V gene. CDR3 amino acids: CASSPSQGATYEQYF. CDR3 coding DNA: TGTGCCAGCTCACCATCACAGGGGGCAACCTACGAGCAGTACTTC.

A few counts support this clonotype. V and J are TRBV27 and TRBJ1-2, with TRBD1 identical over 11 bases. In germline, CDR1 is MNHEY, CDR2 SMNVEV (reference sequence). J lost 5 bases, V lost 4 bases, and 6 bases had no gene match. This CDR3 has 15 amino acids. CDR3 amino acids: CASSSSGTGGYGYTF. The CDR3 bases are TGTGCCAGCAGTTCTTCCGGGACAGGGGGATATGGCTACACCTTC.

This clonotype was recorded at least ten times. J is TRBJ2-1 and V is TRBV6-2 or TRBV6-3, with a weak D call TRBD2 (7 bases). V was clipped by 3 bases and J by 4 bases, with 22 bases between them. Germline V gene sequence: CDR1 MNHEY, CDR2 SVGEGT. The CDR3 is made up of 18 amino acids. CDR3 DNA sequence: TGTGCCAGCAGTTATCTGGGGGGGCTTTCCACACTATACAATGAGCAGTTCTTC. This encodes CASSYLGGLSTLYNEQFF.

This clonotype was detected many times. The rearrangement uses TRBV30 and TRBJ2-3, with D unclear. Trimming cost V 5 bases and J 4 bases, with 10 bases left between them. The CDR3 is 12 amino acids. CDR1 GTSNPN and CDR2 SVGIG come from the germline V gene (reference sequence). The DNA of the CDR3 is TGTGCCTGGGAGGCAAACTCAGATACGCAGTATTTT. Protein sequence: CAWEANSDTQYF.

Many counts were recorded for this clonotype. The rearrangement uses TRBV10-3 and TRBJ1-1; D unclear. CDR3 length: 13 residues. Germline V gives CDR1 ENHRY, CDR2 SYGVKD. The V end lost 5 bases, the J end lost 1 base, and 8 bases lay between the germline ends. CDR3 in amino acids: CAISRTENTEAFF. CDR3 sequence (DNA): TGTGCCATCAGTCGGACGGAGAACACTGAAGCTTTCTTT.

The chain couples TRBV5-1 to TRBJ2-5; 9 bases are a match to TRBD1. The CDR3 is made up of 16 amino acids. Germline V CDR1 and CDR2: SGHRS, YFSETQ. Germline trimming cut 0 bases from V and 2 bases from J; bases unmatched to any gene: 5. This CDR3 is CASSLALTGGQETQYF. In DNA, the CDR3 is TGCGCCAGCAGCTTGGCCCTGACAGGGGGTCAAGAGACCCAGTACTTC. Combining the CDR3 with reference TRBV5-1 and TRBJ2-5 gives the whole variable domain KAGVTQTPRYLIKTRGQQVTLSCSPISGHRSVSWYQQTPGQGLQFLFEYFSETQRNKGNFPGRFSGRQFSNSRSEMNVSTLELGDSALYLCASSLALTGGQETQYFGPGTRLLVL.

This clonotype was detected many times. The rearrangement joins TRBV18 to TRBJ1-1; D is perhaps TRBD1 (5 bases). V lost 1 base to trimming and J lost 0 bases, with 9 bases between them. From germline, CDR1 is KGHSH and CDR2 LQKENI. The CDR3 sequence is 15 residues long. The CDR3 DNA sequence: TGTGCCAGCTCACCACGACAGTTGGTGAACACTGAAGCTTTCTTT. This translates into CASSPRQLVNTEAFF.

This clonotype turned up a few times. The chain employs TRBV24-1 and TRBJ2-1, with D possibly matching TRBD2 (6 bases). This CDR3 has 17 amino acids. From germline, CDR1 is KGHDR and CDR2 SFDVKD. Trimming pared 3 bases from V and 6 bases from J, leaving 20 bases between. In nucleotides, the CDR3 is TGTGCCACCAGTGATCCGCCCACCGGGACTCTAATCAATGAGCAGTTCTTC. It is translated as CATSDPPTGTLINEQFF.